This T cell receptor beta chain comes out of a study of blood T cell repertoires in COVID-19. Study-level background: Spain, Italy and the United States supplied samples that represented acute and convalescent COVID-19. T cells, B-cell-depleted T cells, or PBMCs provided the cDNA or gDNA that served as material.

Per the original methods: Estimated nucleated cell counts came from reference gene primer amplification. Profiling relied on immunoSEQ multiplex PCR, and the TCRdb table lists in-frame clones only, not all of them. D and trimming were read from the DNA, whereas the V and J calls and clone size are those reported in that table. In the table there are about 100,000 clones, roughly 83% of which are singletons. The CDR3 runs to 22 residues. After removal of 0 bases from V and 7 bases from J, the junction contained 19 bases not matched to a gene. CDR1 is MGHRA and CDR2 is YSYEKL in the germline V gene. The material sequenced was peripheral blood. The receptor comes from an elderly woman with active or convalescent COVID-19. The chain is built from TRBV4-1 and TRBJ2-1; 15 bases map to TRBD2. CDR3 in amino acids: CASSQDRGLAGGEDGARNEQFF. Written as DNA, the CDR3 is TGCGCCAGCAGCCAAGATAGGGGACTAGCGGGAGGTGAGGATGGGGCGAGGAATGAGCAGTTCTTC.